A single sample gave rise to the 27 T cell receptor beta chains below, sequenced in a study of cytomegalovirus exposure and HLA in healthy donors. Primers included in the PCR were 60 Vbeta and 13 Jbeta primers. The protocol was immunoSEQ multiplex PCR, while the TCRdb copy is restricted to in-frame clones and leaves out a portion. The sample includes about 210,000 clones. The sequencing input was PBMCs. Receptors were obtained from a woman aged 30 to 39 in good health and CMV-seropositive.

The V gene is TRBV30, the J gene TRBJ2-1; 9 nucleotides match TRBD2. The CDR3 has 16 amino acids. Per germline, CDR1 GTSNPN and CDR2 SVGIG (reference sequence). With 2 bases clipped from V and 12 bases from J, the junction kept 17 bases outside the gene matches. CDR3 residues: CAWSLKVASGIDWQFF. The CDR3 region has the DNA TGTGCCTGGAGTCTTAAGGTGGCTAGCGGGATTGACTGGCAGTTCTTC.

J is TRBJ2-4 and V is TRBV11-3; maybe TRBD1 (5 bases). The V gene lost 5 bases and the J gene lost 6 bases, with 11 bases spanning the gap. This CDR3 comprises 13 residues. The germline gives CDR1 SGHNT, CDR2 YENEEA. CDR3 loop: CASSRGDRNIQYF. DNA of the CDR3: TGTGCCAGCAGCCGCGGAGACAGAAACATTCAGTACTTC.

V and J are TRBV18 and TRBJ2-7; weak D call: TRBD1 (6 bases). With 2 bases removed from V and 4 bases from J, the gap between germline ends came to 9 bases. CDR3 length equals 13 residues. In germline, CDR1 is KGHSH, CDR2 LQKENI. The CDR3 nucleotides read TGTGCCAGCTCACCAACCAGGGGATACGAGCAGTACTTC. Translated: CASSPTRGYEQYF. The whole variable domain, filled in from reference TRBV18 and TRBJ2-7, reads NAGVMQNPRHLVRRRGQEARLRCSPMKGHSHVYWYRQLPEEGLKFMVYLQKENIIDESGMPKERFSAEFPKEGPSILRIQQVVRGDSAAYFCASSPTRGYEQYFGPGTRLTVT.

J is TRBJ1-1 and V is TRBV30, with no clear D. CDR1 GTSNPN and CDR2 SVGIG come from the germline V gene (reference sequence). V lost 4 bases, J lost 8 bases, and 17 bases lay in between. This CDR3 region has 13 residues. In DNA form, the CDR3 reads TGTGCCTGGAATCCCTACGCACAGCCAGAAGCTTTCTTT. This encodes CAWNPYAQPEAFF.

This chain connects TRBV7-2 to TRBJ2-1; tentative D call: TRBD1 (5 bases). Trimming pared 3 bases from V and 9 bases from J, leaving 12 bases between. Per germline, CDR1 SGHTA and CDR2 FQGNSA. This CDR3 is 13 amino acids long. The CDR3 sequence is CASSFLQGTEQFF. CDR3 DNA sequence: TGTGCCAGCAGCTTCCTTCAGGGAACTGAGCAGTTCTTC. Full variable domain (rest looked up from reference TRBV7-2 and TRBJ2-1): GAGVSQSPSNKVTEKGKDVELRCDPISGHTALYWYRQSLGQGLEFLIYFQGNSAPDKSGLPSDRFSAERTGGSVSTLTIQRTQQEDSAVYLCASSFLQGTEQFFGPGTRLTVL.

Details on this clone: Other DNA sequences of this sample code for an identical CDR3. The V gene is TRBV5-1, the J gene TRBJ1-2; 8 bases align to TRBD1. The germline V gene has CDR1 SGHRS and CDR2 YFSETQ. The trim removed 4 bases at V and 3 bases at J, leaving 2 bases unmatched. The CDR3 totals 13 residues. This CDR3 reads CASSPDRDYGYTF. The DNA of the CDR3 is TGCGCCAGCAGCCCGGACAGGGACTATGGCTACACCTTC. The full variable domain, completed using reference TRBV5-1 and TRBJ1-2, is KAGVTQTPRYLIKTRGQQVTLSCSPISGHRSVSWYQQTPGQGLQFLFEYFSETQRNKGNFPGRFSGRQFSNSRSEMNVSTLELGDSALYLCASSPDRDYGYTFGSGTRLTVV.

V usage is TRBV11-3 and J usage is TRBJ2-4; 8 bases align to TRBD2. V was pared by 6 bases and J by 7 bases, with 8 bases of the junction left unmatched. Germline V lookup: CDR1 SGHNT, CDR2 YENEEA. This CDR3 contains 14 residues. CDR3 coding DNA: TGTGCCAGCAGTTCTGGACTAGCCCAGAACATTCAGTACTTC. It codes for CASSSGLAQNIQYF.

The chain carries TRBV2 and TRBJ1-5; possibly TRBD1 for D (5 bases). Germline lookup yields CDR1 SNHLY and CDR2 FYNNEI. Trimming removed 3 bases at V and 0 bases at J, with 9 bases between. This CDR3 spans 15 amino acids. CDR3 in DNA: TGTGCCAGCAGTGACCGACAGTCTAGCAATCAGCCCCAGCATTTT. Amino acids: CASSDRQSSNQPQHF.

V usage is TRBV10-3 and J usage is TRBJ1-2, with 9 positions matching TRBD1. This CDR3 comprises 17 residues. Germline CDR1 and CDR2: ENHRY and SYGVKD. Trimming at V came to 4 bases and at J to 2 bases, leaving 11 bases not matched to a gene. CDR3 region: CAISALTGTGQNYGYTF. The CDR3 DNA follows: TGTGCCATCAGTGCTTTAACCGGGACAGGGCAGAACTATGGCTACACCTTC.

V usage is TRBV4-1 and J usage is TRBJ1-5; a weak D match, TRBD1 (5 bases). V lost 5 bases and J 3 bases, leaving 17 bases between the germline ends. Germline-derived CDR1 and CDR2 are MGHRA and YSYEKL. CDR3 size: 16 residues. The CDR3 region is CASSRRTGGDNQPQHF. CDR3 nucleotides: TGCGCCAGCAGCAGAAGGACGGGGGGTGACAATCAGCCCCAGCATTTT.

This chain links TRBV7-2 with TRBJ2-5, with D tentatively TRBD2 (5 bases). Germline V CDR1 and CDR2: SGHTA, FQGNSA. The V end lost 6 bases, the J end lost 1 base, and 12 bases lay between the germline ends. This CDR3 has 14 residues. CDR3 coding DNA: TGTGCCAGCAGGGAGGATGGCGGCCAAGAGACCCAGTACTTC. It translates to CASREDGGQETQYF.

The chain employs TRBV4-1 and TRBJ1-5; 9 bases fit TRBD1. CDR1 and CDR2 (germline): MGHRA, YSYEKL. V shed 4 bases and J 0 bases; nucleotides not matched to a gene: 7. This CDR3 is 17 amino acids long. CDR3: CASSPRTGADSNQPQHF. CDR3 nucleotide sequence: TGCGCCAGCAGCCCCAGGACAGGGGCCGATAGCAATCAGCCCCAGCATTTT.

The gene calls are TRBV7-2 and TRBJ1-1; 7 positions match TRBD1. This CDR3 has 14 amino acids. The V segment lost 1 base and the J segment 3 bases; nucleotides outside the gene matches: 2. Germline V CDR1 and CDR2: SGHTA, FQGNSA. CDR3 protein: CASSLDRGYTEAFF. For the CDR3, the DNA is TGTGCCAGCAGCTTAGACAGGGGTTACACTGAAGCTTTCTTT. Full variable domain (remainder filled in from reference TRBV7-2 and TRBJ1-1): GAGVSQSPSNKVTEKGKDVELRCDPISGHTALYWYRQSLGQGLEFLIYFQGNSAPDKSGLPSDRFSAERTGGSVSTLTIQRTQQEDSAVYLCASSLDRGYTEAFFGQGTRLTVV.

The rearrangement links TRBV29-1 to TRBJ1-1; the match to TRBD1 covers 8 bases. V was clipped by 7 bases and J by 4 bases; unmatched bases: 8. This CDR3 contains 13 residues. CDR1 and CDR2 (germline): SQVTM, ANQGSEA. The CDR3 DNA reads as TGCAGCGCGATCAACACAGGGGGCACTGAAGCTTTCTTT. Residues: CSAINTGGTEAFF.

This chain's CDR3 is CASSQGPSAGGYNEQFF. In nucleotides, the CDR3 is TGCGCCAGCAGCCAAGGGCCCTCAGCGGGAGGGTACAATGAGCAGTTCTTC. V and J are TRBV4-1 and TRBJ2-1; 10 nucleotides line up with TRBD2. CDR1 and CDR2 (germline): MGHRA, YSYEKL. This CDR3 is 17 amino acids long. With 1 base clipped from V and 4 bases from J, the junction kept 7 bases outside the gene matches.

About this clone: This sample also contains other DNA sequences that code for the same CDR3. The chain uses TRBV27 and TRBJ1-2; no clear D gene. Germline V gives CDR1 MNHEY, CDR2 SMNVEV (reference sequence). The CDR3 runs to 16 residues. Trimming stripped 8 bases from V and 2 bases from J, with 21 bases between. In DNA form, the CDR3 reads TGTGCCAGCGGGCCCTCAGGCGGGGAGGTAAACTATGGCTACACCTTC. Residues: CASGPSGGEVNYGYTF.

The rearrangement links TRBV29-1 to TRBJ2-3; D might be TRBD2 (6 bases). The germline V gene has CDR1 SQVTM and CDR2 ANQGSEA. This CDR3 is built from 14 residues. With 6 bases removed from V and 2 bases from J, the gap between germline ends came to 15 bases. CDR3 region: CSVRPGTSTDTQYF. CDR3 DNA sequence: TGCAGCGTCAGACCCGGGACTTCCACAGATACGCAGTATTTT.

The rearrangement joins TRBV18 to TRBJ2-1, with D perhaps matching TRBD2 (6 bases). The V gene's germline CDR1 is KGHSH and CDR2 LQKENI. This CDR3 region has 15 residues. Trimming left V 5 bases short and J 2 bases short, with 13 bases between. The CDR3 DNA follows: TGTGCCAGCTCATCGGGGACTTCCCCCTACAATGAGCAGTTCTTC. It is translated as CASSSGTSPYNEQFF.

V gene TRBV10-3 combines with J gene TRBJ1-1; 9 bases are shared with TRBD1. This CDR3 region has 15 residues. V lost 2 bases to trimming and J lost 5 bases; unmatched junction nucleotides: 6. Germline V gene lookup returns CDR1 ENHRY and CDR2 SYGVKD. The CDR3 nucleotides are TGTGCCATCAGTGAGCCGGGACAGGGAGTTACTGAAGCTTTCTTT. Its translation: CAISEPGQGVTEAFF.

This chain links TRBV29-1 with TRBJ2-3, with D perhaps matching TRBD1 (5 bases). Between the trimmed V and J ends, which lost 3 bases and 0 bases, there was a span of 7 bases. Germline V gene data show CDR1 as SQVTM and CDR2 as ANQGSEA. The CDR3 is 13 residues long. CDR3 DNA: TGCAGCGTTGACAGGGATAGCACAGATACGCAGTATTTT. Translating gives CSVDRDSTDTQYF.

The V and J genes are TRBV28 and TRBJ1-1, with 9 bases matching TRBD1. CDR1 MDHEN and CDR2 SYDVKM come from the germline V gene. J was trimmed by 5 bases and V by 3 bases; bases with no gene match: 7. The CDR3 loop spans 15 amino acids. CDR3 residues: CASSLDRGYETEAFF. The CDR3, as DNA: TGTGCCAGCAGTTTGGACAGGGGCTACGAGACTGAAGCTTTCTTT.

This rearrangement joins TRBV4-3 to TRBJ1-4; possible D gene TRBD1, 6 bases. The CDR3 is 15 amino acids. CDR1 and CDR2 (germline): LGHNA, YSLEER. The V end was cut by 1 base, the J end by 3 bases, with 9 bases between. The CDR3 protein is CASSQVEGANEKLFF. DNA for the CDR3: TGCGCCAGCAGCCAAGTAGAGGGGGCTAATGAAAAACTGTTTTTT.

V is TRBV2 and J is TRBJ1-5; TRBD1 aligns across 7 bases. The CDR3 length is 14 residues. Germline assignment: CDR1 SNHLY and CDR2 FYNNEI. V was pared by 7 bases and J by 6 bases, with 9 bases of the junction left unmatched. The CDR3 DNA follows: TGTGCCAGCAACGAACAGGGGCGATTTCAGCCCCAGCATTTT. This gives the protein CASNEQGRFQPQHF. Based on the CDR3 plus reference TRBV2 and TRBJ1-5, the full variable domain is EPEVTQTPSHQVTQMGQEVILRCVPISNHLYFYWYRQILGQKVEFLVSFYNNEISEKSEIFDDQFSVERPDGSNFTLKIRSTKLEDSAMYFCASNEQGRFQPQHFGDGTRLSIL.

The chain employs TRBV10-1 and TRBJ1-6; D perhaps matches TRBD1 (5 bases). Deletions cut 4 bases from V and 5 bases from J, with 9 bases between. Germline CDR1 is WNHNN and CDR2 is SYGVQD (reference sequence). This CDR3 is built from 14 residues. CDR3 nucleotides: TGCGCCAGCAGTGTGGGGGGAGATAATTCACCCCTCCACTTT. This translates into CASSVGGDNSPLHF.

The chain uses TRBV19 and TRBJ2-7; D possibly corresponds to TRBD1 (6 bases). Germline values: CDR1 LNHDA, CDR2 SQIVND (reference sequence). V dropped 6 bases and J dropped 1 base, with 13 bases sitting between them. The CDR3 contains 14 residues. The CDR3 DNA reads TGTGCCAGTAGCCCGGGACATAATTCCTACGAGCAGTACTTC. It translates to CASSPGHNSYEQYF.

This sequence joins TRBV2 and TRBJ1-6; D not resolved. Germline-derived CDR1 and CDR2 are SNHLY and FYNNEI. This CDR3 contains 17 residues. The V and J ends lost 7 bases and 0 bases respectively, with 16 bases between them. The CDR3 here is CASTWKGVSSYNSPLHF. The CDR3 nucleotides are TGTGCCAGCACCTGGAAGGGAGTAAGCTCCTATAATTCACCCCTCCACTTT.

This chain connects TRBV7-8 to TRBJ2-1; the D gene is possibly TRBD2 (5 bases). The CDR3 has 13 amino acids. The germline gives CDR1 SGHVS, CDR2 FQNEAQ. V gave up 1 base and J gave up 8 bases, with 9 bases separating them. The CDR3 is CASSLDRRDEQFF. In DNA, the CDR3 is TGTGCCAGCAGCTTAGATAGGCGGGATGAGCAGTTCTTC.